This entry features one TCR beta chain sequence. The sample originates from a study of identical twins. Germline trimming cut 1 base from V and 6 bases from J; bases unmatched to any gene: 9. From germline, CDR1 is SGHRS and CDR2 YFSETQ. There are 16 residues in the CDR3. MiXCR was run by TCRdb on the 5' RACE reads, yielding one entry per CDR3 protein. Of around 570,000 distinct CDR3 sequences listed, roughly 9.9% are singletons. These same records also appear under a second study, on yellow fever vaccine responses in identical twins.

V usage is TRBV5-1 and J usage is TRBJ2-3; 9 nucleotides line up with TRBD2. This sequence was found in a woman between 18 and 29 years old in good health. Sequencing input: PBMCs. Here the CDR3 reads CASSLLIAGAGDTQYF. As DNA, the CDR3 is TGCGCCAGCAGCTTGTTGATAGCGGGAGCGGGGGATACGCAGTATTTT.